One and the same sample provided the 6 T cell receptor beta chains below, sequenced in a study of T cells in Graves' hyperthyroidism and ophthalmopathy. The investigators amplified TCR beta CDR3 regions from RNA transcripts. The primer set for the first-round RT-PCR of the TCR CDR3 was HTBI. TCRdb re-analysed the multiplex PCR reads in MiXCR, keeping a single row per CDR3 protein. In the table there are over 700,000 distinct CDR3 sequences, about 35% of which are singletons. Sequencing was done on a sample of blood. Every receptor here comes from a woman in her 40s with Graves' hyperthyroidism.

The rearrangement joins TRBV20-1 to TRBJ2-3, with TRBD1 matching 10 bases. Germline trimming cut 5 bases from V and 6 bases from J; bases unmatched to any gene: 5. CDR3 length: 13 residues. The germline V gene has CDR1 DFQATT and CDR2 SNEGSKA (reference sequence). The CDR3 DNA reads as TGCAGTGCTGCGACAGGGGGCCCTGATACGCAGTATTTT. As protein: CSAATGGPDTQYF.

This clonotype came up once. This may be a read error: a much more frequent sequence differs by one nucleotide. This rearrangement joins TRBV7-3 to TRBJ1-1; D call uncertain. The CDR3 consists of 14 residues. CDR1 and CDR2 (germline): SGHTA, FQGTGA. As DNA, the CDR3 is TGTGCCGGCAGCTTAAACGCCCGGGGCACTGAAGCTTTCTTT. It is translated as CAGSLNARGTEAFF.

The chain employs TRBV19 and TRBJ2-7; D is unclear. V shed 0 bases and J shed 2 bases, with 5 bases lying between them. Germline V CDR1 and CDR2: LNHDA, SQIVND (reference sequence). CDR3 length equals 13 residues. CDR3: CASSIEGTYEQYF. The CDR3 DNA follows: TGTGCCAGTAGTATAGAGGGTACCTACGAGCAGTACTTC. The variable domain in full, completed from reference TRBV19 and TRBJ2-7, reads DGGITQSPKYLFRKEGQNVTLSCEQNLNHDAMYWYRQDPGQGLRLIYYSQIVNDFQKGDIAEGYSVSREKKESFPLTVTSAQKNPTAFYLCASSIEGTYEQYFGPGTRLTVT.

This clonotype appeared many times. This chain uses TRBV20-1 with TRBJ1-5, with D possibly matching TRBD1 (5 bases). Trimming pared 6 bases from V and 4 bases from J, leaving 19 bases between. The CDR3 has 15 amino acids. Germline V gene lookup returns CDR1 DFQATT and CDR2 SNEGSKA (reference sequence). This CDR3 reads CSAKTQGERNQPQHF. DNA for the CDR3: TGCAGTGCGAAGACCCAAGGGGAGAGAAATCAGCCCCAGCATTTT.

This clonotype has a handful of counts. V usage is TRBV20-1 and J usage is TRBJ2-7, with 13 bases aligning to TRBD2. The CDR3 totals 15 residues. The germline V gene has CDR1 DFQATT and CDR2 SNEGSKA (reference sequence). The junction had 3 bases not matched to a gene; V was cut back by 0 bases and J by 4 bases. The CDR3 reads CSARERTSGSYEQYF. CDR3 DNA sequence: TGCAGTGCTAGAGAAAGGACTAGCGGGAGTTACGAGCAGTACTTC.

The V and J genes are TRBV19 and TRBJ1-2; D perhaps matches TRBD1 (5 bases). The CDR3 is made up of 14 amino acids. The V end lost 9 bases, the J end lost 5 bases, and 19 bases lay between the germline ends. Germline-derived CDR1 and CDR2 are LNHDA and SQIVND (reference sequence). The CDR3 loop is CASSPPSTVYGYTF. CDR3 nucleotide sequence: TGTGCCAGCTCACCACCGTCGACAGTTTATGGCTACACCTTC.